This T cell receptor beta chain was sequenced during a study of graft-versus-host responses after intestinal transplantation. V was pared by 0 bases and J by 0 bases, with 11 bases of the junction left unmatched. Germline V gene lookup returns CDR1 SGHNT and CDR2 YYREEE (reference sequence). This CDR3 is 19 amino acids long. As for this clone: Antigen: not known.

Assay used: immunoSEQ multiplex PCR; TCRdb lists only in-frame clones, some missing. The table has just over 95,000 clones, 80% to 95% seen once. The sequencing used unstimulated CD4+ T cells sorted from spleen or lymph node cells, collected before intestinal transplant. The sequence was obtained from a human donor who received an intestinal transplant. This rearrangement joins TRBV5-4 to TRBJ2-1; TRBD2 aligns across 8 bases. The CDR3 spells CASSLAFAAGGSSYNEQFF. The DNA for the CDR3 is TGTGCCAGCAGCTTGGCCTTTGCGGCGGGGGGTAGCTCCTACAATGAGCAGTTCTTC.